What follows are 21 T cell receptor beta chains derived from one specimen sequenced in a study of cytomegalovirus exposure and HLA in healthy donors. Vbeta (60) and Jbeta (13) primers were used in the PCR. The protocol was immunoSEQ multiplex PCR, while the TCRdb copy is restricted to in-frame clones and leaves out a portion. The sample lists 150,000 to 200,000 clones, around 82% occurring once. The sequenced material came from PBMCs. These receptors all stem from a boy between 5 and 17 years old in good health and CMV-seronegative.

The rearrangement links TRBV15 to TRBJ1-1, with 9 bases lining up with TRBD1. The CDR3 spans 13 residues. Germline assignment: CDR1 LNHNV and CDR2 YYDKDF (reference sequence). J gave up 10 bases and V 5 bases, and 8 bases lay outside the gene matches. The CDR3 sequence is CATSEPGQGTAFF. In DNA form, the CDR3 reads TGTGCCACCAGCGAACCGGGACAGGGTACAGCTTTCTTT. The complete variable domain, with remaining parts taken from reference TRBV15 and TRBJ1-1, reads DAMVIQNPRYQVTQFGKPVTLSCSQTLNHNVMYWYQQKSSQAPKLLFHYYDKDFNNEADTPDNFQSRRPNTSFCFLDIRSPGLGDTAMYLCATSEPGQGTAFFGQGTRLTVV.

A remark on this clone: Other DNA sequences in this specimen translate into the identical CDR3. The V gene is TRBV28, the J gene TRBJ2-6, with D perhaps TRBD1 (6 bases). Germline CDR1 MDHEN, CDR2 SYDVKM. The V gene lost 6 bases and the J gene lost 1 base, with 10 bases spanning the gap. CDR3 length equals 15 residues. Here the CDR3 reads CASSLRGSGANVLTF. The CDR3, as DNA: TGTGCCAGCAGCCTCAGGGGTTCTGGGGCCAACGTCCTGACTTTC.

The V call is TRBV29-1, the J call TRBJ2-1; TRBD1 might be the D (8 bases). The CDR3 has 12 amino acids. Germline V gives CDR1 SQVTM, CDR2 ANQGSEA. The V end lost 4 bases, the J end lost 8 bases, and 12 bases lay between the germline ends. The CDR3 bases are TGCAGCGTTGGAACAGGGGGGGATGAGCAGTTCTTC. Protein: CSVGTGGDEQFF.

This sequence joins TRBV15 and TRBJ2-5; possibly TRBD2 for D (7 bases). The germline V and J ends were trimmed by 3 bases and 3 bases, with 20 bases remaining between them. This CDR3 contains 17 residues. Per the germline V gene, CDR1 is LNHNV and CDR2 is YYDKDF (reference sequence). The CDR3 DNA follows: TGTGCCACCAGCAGTCCATGGAGGGGGGGAAATGAAGAGACCCAGTACTTC. Translated, it gives CATSSPWRGGNEETQYF.

The CDR3 sequence: CASSPSEQFF. The DNA of the CDR3 is TGTGCCAGCAGTCCATCTGAGCAGTTCTTC. The chain is built from TRBV6-1 and TRBJ2-1; unclear D gene. The CDR3 sequence is 10 residues long. Trimming stripped 5 bases from V and 9 bases from J, with 5 bases between. In germline, CDR1 is MNHNS, CDR2 SASEGT.

V is TRBV2 and J is TRBJ1-4; D call uncertain. V was clipped by 1 base and J by 8 bases, with 11 bases between them. This CDR3 comprises 14 residues. Germline CDR1 is SNHLY and CDR2 is FYNNEI. This CDR3 reads CASSEETMSEKLFF. CDR3 nucleotide sequence: TGTGCCAGCAGTGAAGAGACAATGAGCGAAAAACTGTTTTTT.

The V gene is TRBV5-5, the J gene TRBJ2-7, with 7 nucleotides matching TRBD1. Trimming at V came to 3 bases and at J to 2 bases, leaving 11 bases not matched to a gene. The germline gives CDR1 SGHKS, CDR2 YYEKEE (reference sequence). This CDR3 is built from 16 residues. The CDR3 coding sequence is TGTGCCAGCAGCTACGGAGACAGGGCGAGGGCCTACGAGCAGTACTTC. It is translated as CASSYGDRARAYEQYF. Variable domain in full (rest from reference TRBV5-5 and TRBJ2-7): DAGVTQSPTHLIKTRGQQVTLRCSPISGHKSVSWYQQVLGQGPQFIFQYYEKEERGRGNFPDRFSARQFPNYSSELNVNALLLGDSALYLCASSYGDRARAYEQYFGPGTRLTVT.

This chain links TRBV27 with TRBJ1-4, with D possibly being TRBD1 (5 bases). V lost 2 bases to trimming and J lost 8 bases, with 24 bases between them. The CDR3 sequence is 18 residues long. From germline, CDR1 is MNHEY and CDR2 SMNVEV (reference sequence). The CDR3 region is CASSLLTGAGGPSEKLFF. The CDR3, as DNA: TGTGCCAGCAGTTTACTCACGGGAGCGGGGGGTCCCAGCGAAAAACTGTTTTTT.

This chain connects TRBV11-2 to TRBJ2-7, with 7 positions matching TRBD1. This CDR3 contains 13 residues. Per germline, CDR1 SGHAT and CDR2 FQNNGV. The V and J ends lost 1 base and 4 bases, in that order; junction bases with no gene match: 1. The CDR3 nucleotides read TGTGCCAGCAGCTTAGGCAGGGGGTACGAGCAGTACTTC. Translating gives CASSLGRGYEQYF. The full variable domain, rest sourced from reference TRBV11-2 and TRBJ2-7, is EAGVAQSPRYKIIEKRQSVAFWCNPISGHATLYWYQQILGQGPKLLIQFQNNGVVDDSQLPKDRFSAERLKGVDSTLKIQPAKLEDSAVYLCASSLGRGYEQYFGPGTRLTVT.

V usage is TRBV9 and J usage is TRBJ2-7; TRBD1 aligns across 9 bases. Trimming removed 0 bases from V and 6 bases from J; junction bases left unmatched: 4. Per the germline V gene, CDR1 is SGDLS and CDR2 is YYNGEE. CDR3 length: 14 amino acids. CDR3 sequence (DNA): TGTGCCAGCAGCGTAGCGACAGGGGGAAGCGAGCAGTACTTC. It yields the protein CASSVATGGSEQYF.

The V gene is TRBV18, the J gene TRBJ1-4; D unresolved. Germline V lookup: CDR1 KGHSH, CDR2 LQKENI. V gave up 1 base and J gave up 5 bases, with 11 bases separating them. CDR3 length: 15 amino acids. CDR3 bases: TGTGCCAGCTCACCACAGGCAGGCTCCAATGAAAAACTGTTTTTT. Translated, it gives CASSPQAGSNEKLFF.

The V call is TRBV7-2, the J call TRBJ2-1, with D uncertain. V was cut by 1 base and J by 1 base, with 8 bases left in between. The CDR3 has 15 residues. Germline assignment: CDR1 SGHTA and CDR2 FQGNSA. The CDR3 loop reads CASSLVLISYNEQFF. CDR3 coding DNA: TGTGCCAGCAGCTTAGTACTGATTTCCTACAATGAGCAGTTCTTC. The full variable domain, in which reference TRBV7-2 and TRBJ2-1 provide the parts outside the CDR3, is GAGVSQSPSNKVTEKGKDVELRCDPISGHTALYWYRQSLGQGLEFLIYFQGNSAPDKSGLPSDRFSAERTGGSVSTLTIQRTQQEDSAVYLCASSLVLISYNEQFFGPGTRLTVL.

This chain joins TRBV29-1 and TRBJ2-5; 10 bases fit TRBD1. The J call may be mistaken, given a closer DNA end match to TRBJ2-7. There are 17 residues in the CDR3. Germline V gives CDR1 SQVTM, CDR2 ANQGSEA. The CDR3 DNA is TGCAGCGTTGGATCCCGTGATGAAGACAGGGGGCTTTACGAGCAGTACTTC. Protein sequence: CSVGSRDEDRGLYEQYF.

This sequence joins TRBV6-5 and TRBJ1-2; D not certain. Germline CDR1 reads MNHEY; CDR2 reads SVGAGI. This CDR3 region has 11 residues. Trimming cost V 4 bases and J 3 bases, with 3 bases left between them. This CDR3 reads CASSSYYGYTF. CDR3 coding DNA: TGTGCCAGCAGTTCCTACTATGGCTACACCTTC.

This sequence joins TRBV7-7 and TRBJ2-3; TRBD1 matches 7 bases. This CDR3 comprises 13 residues. Germline lookup yields CDR1 SSHAT and CDR2 FNYEAQ (reference sequence). In nucleotides, the CDR3 is TGTGCTACTTCAGGGACAGTTACAGATACGCAGTATTTT. This gives the protein CATSGTVTDTQYF.

This rearrangement joins TRBV30 to TRBJ2-2; weak D call: TRBD2 (5 bases). Between the trimmed V and J ends, which lost 1 base and 2 bases, there was a span of 14 bases. The CDR3 is 16 amino acids. CDR1 is GTSNPN, CDR2 SVGIG, per germline (reference sequence). CDR3 protein: CAWSARTLLNTGELFF. CDR3 bases: TGTGCCTGGAGTGCCAGGACTCTCCTCAACACCGGGGAGCTGTTTTTT.

The rearrangement uses TRBV7-9 and TRBJ2-7, with 7 bases matching TRBD1. CDR3 length equals 14 residues. J was trimmed by 5 bases and V by 2 bases; bases with no gene match: 6. Germline V gives CDR1 SEHNR, CDR2 FQNEAQ (reference sequence). Here the CDR3 DNA reads TGTGCCAGCAGCTTAAGGGGGCCGGACCACGAGCAGTACTTC. This gives the protein CASSLRGPDHEQYF.

This clone was seen a single time. The chain employs TRBV9 and TRBJ1-4; a weak D match, TRBD1 (5 bases). Germline-derived CDR1 and CDR2 are SGDLS and YYNGEE. The CDR3 is 15 amino acids. Trimming stripped 4 bases from V and 8 bases from J, with 18 bases between. As DNA, the CDR3 is TGTGCCAGCAGCCCTGTGGACAATACCTACGAAAAACTGTTTTTT. Translated, it gives CASSPVDNTYEKLFF.

The chain recombines TRBV2 with TRBJ1-5; 7 bases agree with TRBD1. The CDR3 runs to 14 residues. The germline V gene encodes CDR1 SNHLY and CDR2 FYNNEI. J gave up 3 bases and V 3 bases, and 2 bases lay outside the gene matches. The CDR3 nucleotides are TGTGCCAGCAGTGAGGGACAGAACAATCAGCCCCAGCATTTT. As protein: CASSEGQNNQPQHF. The whole variable domain, filled in from reference TRBV2 and TRBJ1-5, reads EPEVTQTPSHQVTQMGQEVILRCVPISNHLYFYWYRQILGQKVEFLVSFYNNEISEKSEIFDDQFSVERPDGSNFTLKIRSTKLEDSAMYFCASSEGQNNQPQHFGDGTRLSIL.

The chain links TRBV6-1 to TRBJ1-5; 10 bases agree with TRBD1. The V and J ends lost 8 bases and 2 bases, in that order; junction bases with no gene match: 6. The CDR3 has 15 amino acids. Germline CDR1 reads MNHNS; CDR2 reads SASEGT. Written as DNA, the CDR3 is TGTGCCAGCGGTACTGGGACAGGGGGCAATCAGCCCCAGCATTTT. Its protein product is CASGTGTGGNQPQHF.

The CDR3 DNA sequence: TGTGCCAGCAGAGAGATTTCTGGGGCCAACGTCCTGACTTTC. Its protein is CASREISGANVLTF. The V and J genes are TRBV13 and TRBJ2-6, with no clear D. Trimming pared 6 bases from V and 1 base from J, leaving 7 bases between. The CDR3 is made up of 14 amino acids. Germline lookup yields CDR1 PRHDT and CDR2 FYEKMQ (reference sequence). The variable domain in full, completed from reference TRBV13 and TRBJ2-6, reads AAGVIQSPRHLIKEKRETATLKCYPIPRHDTVYWYQQGPGQDPQFLISFYEKMQSDKGSIPDRFSAQQFSDYHSELNMSSLELGDSALYFCASREISGANVLTFGAGSRLTVL.